Sequencing of this T cell receptor beta chain was carried out in a study of beta chain features in type 1 diabetes. Expressed TCRB transcripts were sequenced after all isolated RNA was converted to cDNA. TCRdb keeps only in-frame clones here, not all; method: immunoSEQ multiplex PCR. The data hold 300,000 or so clones, with approximately 13% observed a single time. On this clone: Its antigen is not known.

Central memory, naive, regulatory and stem cell-like memory CD4+ cells were sorted by CD45RO/CCR7/CD25/CD127/CD95/CD27. Each sorted population was over 98% pure. Study conclusions and caveats: Within the patient group, naive, central memory and Treg TCRB repertoires appeared more similar to each other than within healthy donors. Shorter TCRB CDR3s, moderately but significantly so, marked every one of the four CD4+ subsets in Type 1 diabetes patients.

This TCR was sampled from a woman aged 18-30 years with type 1 diabetes. Input material: naive CD4+ T cells from blood.

The CDR3 protein is CASSRDRDNQPQHF. The CDR3 nucleotides are TGTGCCAGTAGTAGGGACAGGGATAATCAGCCCCAGCATTTT. V and J are TRBV19 and TRBJ1-5, with 9 bases aligning to TRBD1. In germline, CDR1 is LNHDA, CDR2 SQIVND (reference sequence). This CDR3 comprises 14 residues. The ends lost 4 bases at V and 4 bases at J; junction bases unmatched: 2.